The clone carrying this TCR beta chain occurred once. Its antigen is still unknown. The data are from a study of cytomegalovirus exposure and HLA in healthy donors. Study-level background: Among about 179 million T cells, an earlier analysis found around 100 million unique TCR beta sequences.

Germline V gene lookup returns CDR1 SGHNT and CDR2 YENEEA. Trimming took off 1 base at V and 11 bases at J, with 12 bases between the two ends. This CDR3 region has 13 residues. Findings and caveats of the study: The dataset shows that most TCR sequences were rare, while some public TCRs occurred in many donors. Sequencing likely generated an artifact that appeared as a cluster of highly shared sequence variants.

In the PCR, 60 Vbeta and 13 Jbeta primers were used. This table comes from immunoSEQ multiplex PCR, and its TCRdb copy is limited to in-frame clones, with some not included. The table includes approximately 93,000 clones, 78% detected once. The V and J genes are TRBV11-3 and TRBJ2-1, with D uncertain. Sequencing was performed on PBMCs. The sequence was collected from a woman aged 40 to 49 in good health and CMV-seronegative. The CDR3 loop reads CASSLGPASQQFF. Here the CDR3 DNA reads TGTGCCAGCAGCTTAGGTCCCGCCAGTCAGCAGTTCTTC.